The 14 T cell receptor beta chains below come from one sample, sequenced in a study of T-cell memory formation after mild COVID-19. TCRdb analysed the 5' RACE reads with MiXCR anew, one entry per CDR3 protein. The sample holds hundreds of thousands of distinct CDR3 sequences, approximately 16% seen once. The source material was PBMCs or a T cell subset sorted from them (not recorded which). All receptors come from a young man who had mild COVID-19 (a few samples of this study predate the infection). Cell type and time point are not known.

CDR3 sequence reads: CASSPRSQEATIYF. The CDR3 nucleotides read TGTGCCAGCTCACCACGGTCACAAGAAGCCACCATATATTTT. The rearrangement joins TRBV18 to TRBJ1-3; unclear D gene. V was cut by 1 base and J by 9 bases, with 13 bases left in between. This CDR3 is 14 amino acids long. Germline V gene lookup returns CDR1 KGHSH and CDR2 LQKENI.

This clonotype has just a few counts. This sequence joins TRBV20-1 and TRBJ1-1; D unresolved. The CDR3 totals 15 residues. V gave up 3 bases and J gave up 0 bases, with 14 bases separating them. In germline, CDR1 is DFQATT, CDR2 SNEGSKA (reference sequence). The CDR3 coding sequence is TGCAGTGCTAGCGGAGGATGGGGAATGAACACTGAAGCTTTCTTT. Translation gives CSASGGWGMNTEAFF.

This rearrangement joins TRBV7-9 to TRBJ2-3; the D gene is possibly TRBD1 (5 bases). CDR1 is SEHNR, CDR2 FQNEAQ, per germline (reference sequence). V lost 5 bases and J 7 bases, leaving 10 bases between the germline ends. There are 12 residues in the CDR3. Here the CDR3 reads CASSQGRNTQYF. The CDR3 nucleotides are TGTGCCAGCAGCCAGGGCAGGAATACGCAGTATTTT.

The gene calls are TRBV2 and TRBJ2-3; 10 bases line up with TRBD2. The CDR3 extends over 15 amino acids. Looked up from germline, CDR1 is SNHLY and CDR2 is FYNNEI. Trimming cost V 3 bases and J 2 bases; bases outside gene matches: 2. The CDR3 sequence: CASSDGTSDTDTQYF. The CDR3 nucleotides read TGTGCCAGCAGTGATGGGACTAGCGACACAGATACGCAGTATTTT.

V is TRBV6-2 or TRBV6-3 and J is TRBJ2-2, with D maybe TRBD1 (6 bases). Trimming removed 5 bases at V and 0 bases at J, with 13 bases between. CDR1 MNHEY and CDR2 SVGEGT come from the germline V gene. The CDR3 length is 16 residues. The CDR3 reads CASSPLGQPNTGELFF. Here the CDR3 DNA reads TGTGCCAGCAGTCCCCTAGGACAGCCGAACACCGGGGAGCTGTTTTTT.

The chain couples TRBV14 to TRBJ1-2, with no clear D. The CDR3 runs 12 residues. V lost 4 bases to trimming and J lost 7 bases, with 10 bases between them. Germline lookup yields CDR1 SGHDN and CDR2 FVKESK. The CDR3 region has the DNA TGTGCCAGCAGCCGAGGGTTCCGTGGCTACACCTTC. This gives the protein CASSRGFRGYTF.

This clonotype was seen ten or more times. The rearrangement joins TRBV11-1 to TRBJ2-1, with unresolved D. Germline V gene data show CDR1 as SGHAT and CDR2 as FQDESV (reference sequence). The CDR3 consists of 12 residues. V lost 8 bases and J lost 4, with 9 bases in between. The CDR3 nucleotides read TGTGCCAGCCGGCTTAGTTACAATGAGCAGTTCTTC. Translating gives CASRLSYNEQFF.

This clonotype was counted between two and nine times. The chain carries TRBV7-7 and TRBJ2-7; a possible D gene is TRBD1 (6 bases). V was pared by 1 base and J by 7 bases, with 14 bases between. Germline V CDR1 and CDR2: SSHAT, FNYEAQ (reference sequence). The CDR3 extends over 14 amino acids. This CDR3 is CASSLGTAPREQYF. CDR3 sequence (DNA): TGTGCCAGCAGCTTAGGGACAGCGCCGAGGGAGCAGTACTTC.

This sequence joins TRBV6-2 or TRBV6-3 and TRBJ2-1, with TRBD2 matching over 7 bases. The V segment lost 5 bases and the J segment 4 bases; nucleotides outside the gene matches: 2. This CDR3 region has 13 residues. Germline CDR1 and CDR2: MNHEY and SVGEGT. The CDR3 reads CASSGTTYNEQFF. The CDR3 DNA sequence: TGTGCCAGCAGTGGGACTACTTACAATGAGCAGTTCTTC.

This clonotype was picked up a small number of times. The chain links TRBV10-1 to TRBJ2-2, with TRBD1 matching 8 bases. CDR3 size: 13 residues. The junction had 3 bases not matched to a gene; V was cut back by 11 bases and J by 1 base. Germline CDR1 WNHNN, CDR2 SYGVQD (reference sequence). The CDR3 loop is CASGTGNTGELFF. The CDR3 region has the DNA TGCGCCTCAGGGACAGGGAACACCGGGGAGCTGTTTTTT.

This clonotype was detected a few times. This chain connects TRBV7-8 to TRBJ2-1; possibly TRBD2 for D (7 bases). Between the trimmed V and J ends, which lost 5 bases and 7 bases, there was a span of 21 bases. The CDR3 loop spans 16 amino acids. The germline CDR1 and CDR2 sequences are SGHVS and FQNEAQ. CDR3 in amino acids: CASSDEGRGLNNEQFF. The CDR3 DNA is TGTGCCAGCAGCGACGAAGGGCGGGGGCTGAATAATGAGCAGTTCTTC.

This clonotype was observed many times. The chain has TRBV7-3 and TRBJ2-1; 8 bases align to TRBD2. CDR1 is SGHTA, CDR2 FQGTGA, per germline. The CDR3 has 15 residues. V dropped 5 bases and J dropped 7; count of bases not matched to a gene: 10. This CDR3 is CASSPGGAEVNEQFF. Written as DNA, the CDR3 is TGTGCCAGCAGCCCCGGGGGGGCCGAGGTAAATGAGCAGTTCTTC.

This clonotype was counted a few times. The chain links TRBV4-2 to TRBJ1-5, with a possible D match to TRBD1 (5 bases). Trimming cost V 0 bases and J 2 bases, with 8 bases left between them. CDR1 is LGHNA and CDR2 is YNFKEQ in the germline V gene. The CDR3 sequence is 15 residues long. The CDR3 nucleotides are TGTGCCAGCAGCCAAGAACGGGGCGGCAATCAGCCCCAGCATTTT. This encodes CASSQERGGNQPQHF.

This clonotype has just a few counts. This chain joins TRBV20-1 and TRBJ2-7; 8 positions match TRBD1. Losses at the gene ends were 7 bases for V and 0 bases for J; bases not matched to a gene: 5. The germline gives CDR1 DFQATT, CDR2 SNEGSKA (reference sequence). This CDR3 contains 13 residues. DNA of the CDR3: TGCAGTGTCCTGACAGGGGACTCCTACGAGCAGTACTTC. It is translated as CSVLTGDSYEQYF.